This T cell receptor (beta chain) was sequenced for a study of blood T cell repertoires in COVID-19. Study information: There were acute and convalescent COVID-19 samples, and they came from the United States, Italy and Spain. Nucleic acid was either cDNA or gDNA, and it came from T cells, B-cell-depleted T cells, or PBMCs.

From germline, CDR1 is SNHLY and CDR2 FYNNEI. The CDR3 consists of 10 residues. Between the trimmed V and J ends, which lost 4 bases and 11 bases, there was a span of 8 bases. Repertoires were generated with immunoSEQ multiplex PCR, while TCRdb's copy carries only in-frame clones and drops some. The data show tens of thousands of clones, with approximately 89% seen just once and approximately 9% held by the top ten. This sequence originates from an elderly man with acute or convalescent COVID-19. The chain links TRBV2 to TRBJ1-1; D is uncertain. The specimen sequenced was peripheral blood. CDR3 residues: CASSADNAFF. As DNA, the CDR3 is TGTGCCAGCAGTGCCGACAATGCTTTCTTT.